This T cell receptor beta chain was identified in a study of OX40 agonist ivuxolimab in advanced cancers. This CDR3 has 14 residues. Trimming removed 5 bases from V and 8 bases from J; junction bases left unmatched: 10. Germline V gives CDR1 SGHAT, CDR2 FQNNGV. Profiling relied on immunoSEQ multiplex PCR, and the TCRdb table lists in-frame clones only, not all of them. The top ten clones hold 9.5% to 12% of a sample with about 72,000 clones, roughly 89% of them seen once. The specimen was CD4+ or CD8+ T cells sorted from blood, collected in a trial of the OX40 agonist ivuxolimab. The receptor's source is an adult with an advanced solid tumor such as melanoma, head and neck, liver or kidney cancer. The chain links TRBV11-2 to TRBJ2-7; 9 nucleotides line up with TRBD1. CDR3 region: CASSPLRDRAQQYF. DNA for the CDR3: TGTGCCAGCAGCCCCCTCCGGGACAGGGCACAGCAGTACTTC.